A selection of T cell receptor beta chains follows, all from one sample in a study of T cell repertoires in cytomegalovirus infection. TCRdb re-called the reads with MiXCR, one entry per CDR3 protein. The profile covers a few hundred thousand distinct CDR3 sequences, with about 18% appearing a single time and 40% to 55% taken by the ten largest. Sequencing input: CD8+ T cells from PBMCs. The receptors stem from a human donor in good health (CMV status not recorded). Some clones in this sample may be carry-over from other donors' samples. CDR3s include the opening cysteine and the closing phenylalanine or tryptophan. The size of a clone is reported for some rows only, either as once, few or many, or as a class for expanded clones.

length: 16
J: TRBJ2-1
V: TRBV7-9
size: -
CDR3: CASSLATLADYNEQFF

length: 16
J: TRBJ1-2
V: TRBV25-1
size: few
CDR3: CASSEYFPTGDYGYTF

length: 15
J: TRBJ2-5
V: TRBV20-1
size: many
CDR3: CSASVLAAPPETQYF

length: 18
J: TRBJ1-4
V: TRBV4-3
size: few
CDR3: CASSQARTGLLGDEKLFF

length: 14
J: TRBJ2-1
V: TRBV7-2
size: many
CDR3: CASSSPQLNNEQFF

length: 17
J: TRBJ2-2
V: TRBV9
size: many
CDR3: CASSVVDLGDNTGELFF

length: 14
J: TRBJ1-2
V: TRBV7-2
size: many
CDR3: CASSFDRVDYGYTF

length: 15
J: TRBJ2-1
V: TRBV15
size: many
CDR3: CATSQLAGTYNEQFF

length: 13
J: TRBJ1-2
V: TRBV19
size: -
CDR3: CASTGGAYYGYTF

length: 14
J: TRBJ2-7
V: TRBV5-6
size: -
CDR3: CASSLGGAFRQQYF

length: 16
J: TRBJ2-3
V: TRBV7-9
size: few
CDR3: CASSLPSGQGPDTQYF

length: 10
J: TRBJ2-1
V: TRBV7-9
size: -
CDR3: CACSGVEQFF

length: 17
J: TRBJ1-1
V: TRBV6-5
size: -
CDR3: CAGSYSIQGRANTEAFF

length: 13
J: TRBJ1-3
V: TRBV19
size: -
CDR3: CASMRESGNTIYF

length: 13
J: TRBJ1-2
V: TRBV6-2/TRBV6-3
size: few
CDR3: CASRTDSNYGYTF

length: 14
J: TRBJ1-1
V: TRBV6-2/TRBV6-3
size: many
CDR3: CAASTQGPITEAFF

length: 16
J: TRBJ1-1
V: TRBV15
size: many
CDR3: CATSRDRGLGNTEAFF

length: 14
J: TRBJ2-3
V: TRBV20-1
size: -
CDR3: CSARVTGYTDTQYF

length: 16
J: TRBJ2-1
V: TRBV27
size: -
CDR3: CASSLTTSGGYNEQFF

length: 17
J: TRBJ2-7
V: TRBV7-2
size: many
CDR3: CASSPRDRGFSYYEQYF

length: 14
J: TRBJ2-7
V: TRBV10-3
size: many
CDR3: CAISGTGEGYEQYF

length: 19
J: TRBJ2-3
V: TRBV6-5
size: many
CDR3: CASSYSAYPGHGGTDTQYF

length: 12
J: TRBJ1-1
V: TRBV10-2
size: many
CDR3: CASEDWNTEAFF

length: 14
J: TRBJ1-2
V: TRBV7-8
size: many
CDR3: CASSFSRGPYGYTF

length: 17
J: TRBJ2-1
V: TRBV7-2
size: many
CDR3: CASSRYSSGSSYNEQFF

length: 14
J: TRBJ1-5
V: TRBV6-1
size: many
CDR3: CASSESETYQPQHF

length: 17
J: TRBJ2-3
V: TRBV7-2
size: many
CDR3: CASCKRGGGTSTDTQYF

length: 15
J: TRBJ2-7
V: TRBV28
size: -
CDR3: CASRSLQGDGYEQYF

length: 12
J: TRBJ2-3
V: TRBV12-3/TRBV12-4
size: few
CDR3: CASSSGLDTQYF

length: 16
J: TRBJ2-1
V: TRBV24-1
size: -
CDR3: CATSDAGTRDYNEQFF

length: 12
J: TRBJ1-6
V: TRBV20-1
size: -
CDR3: CSAREGRSPLHF

length: 14
J: TRBJ2-7
V: TRBV7-9
size: -
CDR3: CASSSTGKSYEQYF

length: 16
J: TRBJ1-2
V: TRBV7-2
size: many
CDR3: CASSPRTGLTNYGYTF

length: 14
J: TRBJ1-5
V: TRBV6-2/TRBV6-3
size: many
CDR3: CATNPGNGYQPQHF

length: 14
J: TRBJ1-4
V: TRBV7-6
size: -
CDR3: CASSLGRGSEKLFF

length: 14
J: TRBJ2-7
V: TRBV15
size: few
CDR3: CATSRVLTGYEQYF

length: 17
J: TRBJ2-1
V: TRBV20-1
size: many
CDR3: CSARDTPGTAIYNEQFF

length: 17
J: TRBJ1-2
V: TRBV4-2
size: -
CDR3: CASSQDDFEGFNYGYTF

length: 16
J: TRBJ2-2
V: TRBV11-2
size: many
CDR3: CASSYTSGANTGELFF

length: 13
J: TRBJ2-3
V: TRBV27
size: few
CDR3: CASSHSSTDTQYF

length: 15
J: TRBJ2-7
V: TRBV6-5
size: many
CDR3: CASSYSRTGAVEQYF

length: 15
J: TRBJ1-5
V: TRBV2
size: -
CDR3: CASRTGSYSNQPQHF

length: 14
J: TRBJ2-7
V: TRBV24-1
size: -
CDR3: CATSDWGAGNEQYF

length: 15
J: TRBJ1-6
V: TRBV12-3/TRBV12-4
size: many
CDR3: CASSFSTGYSSPLHF

length: 16
J: TRBJ1-2
V: TRBV19
size: -
CDR3: CASSISAGTGHYGYTF

length: 16
J: TRBJ2-1
V: TRBV7-8
size: many
CDR3: CASSLEGSGDYNEQFF

length: 19
J: TRBJ2-1
V: TRBV28
size: -
CDR3: CASSLPSKKRDRVYNEQFF

length: 12
J: TRBJ2-2
V: TRBV7-4
size: few
CDR3: CASESGTGELFF

length: 13
J: TRBJ2-2
V: TRBV7-9
size: -
CDR3: CASSFWTTGELFF

length: 15
J: TRBJ2-1
V: TRBV20-1
size: -
CDR3: CSARESPSSYNEQFF

length: 11
J: TRBJ1-2
V: TRBV29-1
size: -
CDR3: CSVEGADGYTF

length: 14
J: TRBJ2-7
V: TRBV5-5
size: many
CDR3: CASSLQGRDYEQYF